This record concerns one T cell receptor (beta chain) sequence. The antigen remains unidentified. V lost 3 bases and J lost 5, with 6 bases in between. Germline assignment: CDR1 KGHDR and CDR2 SFDVKD. This CDR3 contains 12 residues. The method was immunoSEQ multiplex PCR; TCRdb's version includes in-frame clones alone and lacks a portion of them. Here the sample spans roughly 150,000 clones, around 90% being singletons. This sample stems from a study of T cell responses to AZD1222 COVID-19 vaccine. Overall study context: Samples with a second dose at about 4 or about 12 weeks were pooled together.

Study-wide findings and caveats: In a largely white British group with more females than males, clonal diversity was possibly underestimated. The study sampled repertoires only after the peak T cell response.

The sequencing used peripheral blood, collected on day 0 of AZD1222 vaccination. The chain joins TRBV24-1 to TRBJ2-5; no reliable D call. This sequence originates from an adult in good health. CDR3 nucleotides: TGTGCCACCAGTGATCGCAGGGAGACCCAGTACTTC. As protein: CATSDRRETQYF.